The following is a TCR beta chain sequence with its context. Its antigen is as yet unknown. Single viable CD3+CD4+CD8-CD45RO+ cells were sorted as the memory CD4+ T cells. The entry originates in a study of memory CD4+ T cells and cytomegalovirus serostatus. Generated by immunoSEQ multiplex PCR, the TCRdb table keeps only in-frame clones and is missing some. Of 56,000 or so clones listed, around 80% are singletons. The CDR3 is 16 amino acids. Germline-derived CDR1 and CDR2 are SGHTA and FQGNSA. Trimming took 1 base from V and 6 from J, leaving 16 bases between them. Study observations and caveats: A US-trained random forest predicted CMV serostatus with median AUC about 0.92. Suggested: most of the CMV-linked TCR signature lies in CD4+ memory cells. CD4+ memory repertoires contained about two fifths of the 164 reported CMV TCRbeta sequences.

This TCR came from an adult in good health and CMV-seronegative. The chain employs TRBV7-2 and TRBJ2-4; D not certain. What was sequenced was memory CD4+ T cells from blood. This CDR3 reads CASSLEGGSRANIQYF. CDR3 sequence (DNA): TGTGCCAGCAGCTTAGAAGGTGGTTCCCGAGCAAACATTCAGTACTTC. Looking up the rest from reference TRBV7-2 and TRBJ2-4 gives the full variable domain: GAGVSQSPSNKVTEKGKDVELRCDPISGHTALYWYRQSLGQGLEFLIYFQGNSAPDKSGLPSDRFSAERTGGSVSTLTIQRTQQEDSAVYLCASSLEGGSRANIQYFGAGTRLSVL.